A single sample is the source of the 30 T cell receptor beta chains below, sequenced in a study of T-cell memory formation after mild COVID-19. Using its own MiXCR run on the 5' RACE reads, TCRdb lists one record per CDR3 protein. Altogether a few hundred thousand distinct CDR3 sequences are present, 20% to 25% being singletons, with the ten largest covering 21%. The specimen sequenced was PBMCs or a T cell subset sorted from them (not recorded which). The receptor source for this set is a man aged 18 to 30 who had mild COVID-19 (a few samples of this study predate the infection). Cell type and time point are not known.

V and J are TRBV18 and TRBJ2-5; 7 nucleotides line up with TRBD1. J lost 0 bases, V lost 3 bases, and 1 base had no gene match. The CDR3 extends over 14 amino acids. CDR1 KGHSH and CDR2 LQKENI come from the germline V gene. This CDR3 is CASSPGQNQETQYF. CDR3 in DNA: TGTGCCAGCTCACCGGGACAGAACCAAGAGACCCAGTACTTC.

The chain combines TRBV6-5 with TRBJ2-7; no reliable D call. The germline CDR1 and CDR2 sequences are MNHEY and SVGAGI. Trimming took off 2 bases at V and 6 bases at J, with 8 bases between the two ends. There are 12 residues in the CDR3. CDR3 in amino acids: CASSYPGGEQYV. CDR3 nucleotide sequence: TGTGCCAGCAGTTACCCGGGTGGCGAGCAGTACGTC.

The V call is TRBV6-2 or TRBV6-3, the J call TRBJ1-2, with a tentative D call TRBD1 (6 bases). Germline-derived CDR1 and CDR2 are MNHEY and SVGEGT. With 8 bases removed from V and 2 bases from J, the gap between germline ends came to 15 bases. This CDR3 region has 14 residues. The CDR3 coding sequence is TGTGCCAGCCATTACTGGACAGTGAACTATGGCTACACCTTC. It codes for CASHYWTVNYGYTF.

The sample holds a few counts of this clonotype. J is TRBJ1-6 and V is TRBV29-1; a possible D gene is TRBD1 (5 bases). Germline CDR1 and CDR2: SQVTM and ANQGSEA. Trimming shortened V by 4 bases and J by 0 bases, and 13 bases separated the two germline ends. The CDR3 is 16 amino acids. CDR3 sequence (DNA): TGCAGCGTTGTTCCGGACAAGAGCTCCTATAATTCACCCCTCCACTTT. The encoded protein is CSVVPDKSSYNSPLHF.

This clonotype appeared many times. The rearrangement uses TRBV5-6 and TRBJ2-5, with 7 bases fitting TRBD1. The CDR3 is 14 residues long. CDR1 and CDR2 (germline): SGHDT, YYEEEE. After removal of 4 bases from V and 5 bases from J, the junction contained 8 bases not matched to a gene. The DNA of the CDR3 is TGTGCCAGCAGCACGACAGGGCTGGGGGAGACCCAGTACTTC. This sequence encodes CASSTTGLGETQYF.

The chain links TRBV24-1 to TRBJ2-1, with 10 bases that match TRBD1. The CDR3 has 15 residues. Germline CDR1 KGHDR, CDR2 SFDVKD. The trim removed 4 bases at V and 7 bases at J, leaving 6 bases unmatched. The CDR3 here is CATSERTGGRNEQFF. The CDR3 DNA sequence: TGTGCCACCAGTGAGCGGACAGGGGGGAGGAATGAGCAGTTCTTC.

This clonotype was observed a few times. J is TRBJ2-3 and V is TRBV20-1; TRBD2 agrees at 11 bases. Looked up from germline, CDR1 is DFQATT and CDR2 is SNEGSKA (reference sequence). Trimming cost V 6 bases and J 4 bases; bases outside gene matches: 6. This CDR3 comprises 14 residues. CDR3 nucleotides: TGCAGTGCAGTAGCGGGGGGGCCCTCAGATACGCAGTATTTT. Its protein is CSAVAGGPSDTQYF.

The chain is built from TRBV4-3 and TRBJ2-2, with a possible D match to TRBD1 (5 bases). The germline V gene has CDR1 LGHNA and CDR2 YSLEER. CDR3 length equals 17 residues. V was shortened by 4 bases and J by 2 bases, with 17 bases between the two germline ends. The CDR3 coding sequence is TGCGCCAGCAGCCTGGGGCCTTTCCCTTTAAACACCGGGGAGCTGTTTTTT. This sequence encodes CASSLGPFPLNTGELFF.

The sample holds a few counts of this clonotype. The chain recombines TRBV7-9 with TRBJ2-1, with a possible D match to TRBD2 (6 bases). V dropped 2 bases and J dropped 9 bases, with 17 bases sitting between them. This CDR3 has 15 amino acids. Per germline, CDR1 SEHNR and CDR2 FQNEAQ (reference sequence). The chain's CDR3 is CASSLRVGQEGEQFF. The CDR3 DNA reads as TGTGCCAGCAGCTTAAGGGTGGGGCAGGAGGGTGAGCAGTTCTTC. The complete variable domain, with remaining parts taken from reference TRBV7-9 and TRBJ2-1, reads DTGVSQNPRHKITKRGQNVTFRCDPISEHNRLYWYRQTLGQGPEFLTYFQNEAQLEKSRLLSDRFSAERPKGSFSTLEIQRTEQGDSAMYLCASSLRVGQEGEQFFGPGTRLTVL.

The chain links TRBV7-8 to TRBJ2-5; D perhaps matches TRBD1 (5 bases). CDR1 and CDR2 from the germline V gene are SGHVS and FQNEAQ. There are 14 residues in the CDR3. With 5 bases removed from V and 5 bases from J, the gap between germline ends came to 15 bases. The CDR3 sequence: CASSASRTQETQYF. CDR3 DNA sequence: TGTGCCAGCAGCGCCAGCCGGACACAGGAGACCCAGTACTTC.

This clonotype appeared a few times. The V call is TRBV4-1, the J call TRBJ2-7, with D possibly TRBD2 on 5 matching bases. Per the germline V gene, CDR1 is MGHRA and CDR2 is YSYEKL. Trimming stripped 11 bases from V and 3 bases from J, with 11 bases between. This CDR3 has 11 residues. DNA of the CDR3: TGCGCCTCCCCGGGGTTCTACGAGCAGTACTTC. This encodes CASPGFYEQYF.

Here the CDR3 DNA reads TGCGCCAGCAGTGGGACTAGCGGGGGGGATACGCAGTATTTT. Protein product: CASSGTSGGDTQYF. The J gene is TRBJ2-3, the V gene TRBV10-2, with TRBD2 matching 14 bases. V gave up 4 bases and J gave up 6 bases; unmatched junction bases: 0. The germline CDR1 and CDR2 sequences are WSHSY and SAAADI. The CDR3 runs to 14 residues.

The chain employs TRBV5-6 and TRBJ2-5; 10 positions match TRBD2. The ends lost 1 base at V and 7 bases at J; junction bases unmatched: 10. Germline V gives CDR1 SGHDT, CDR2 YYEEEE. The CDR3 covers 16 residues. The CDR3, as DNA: TGTGCCAGCAGCTTGTTTAGCGGGAGGCCTCGGGGGACCCAGTACTTC. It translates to CASSLFSGRPRGTQYF.

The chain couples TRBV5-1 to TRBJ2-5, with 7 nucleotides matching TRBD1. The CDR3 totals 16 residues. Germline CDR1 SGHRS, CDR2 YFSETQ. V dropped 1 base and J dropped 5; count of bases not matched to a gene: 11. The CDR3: CASSLTIRQGRETQYF. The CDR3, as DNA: TGCGCCAGCAGCTTGACGATAAGACAGGGTCGTGAGACCCAGTACTTC.

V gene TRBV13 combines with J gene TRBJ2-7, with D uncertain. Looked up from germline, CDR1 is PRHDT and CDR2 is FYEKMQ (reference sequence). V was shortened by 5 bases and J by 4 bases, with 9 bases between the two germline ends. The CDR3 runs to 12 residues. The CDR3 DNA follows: TGTGCCAGCAGCCACTCCCGATACGAGCAGTACTTC. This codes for CASSHSRYEQYF.

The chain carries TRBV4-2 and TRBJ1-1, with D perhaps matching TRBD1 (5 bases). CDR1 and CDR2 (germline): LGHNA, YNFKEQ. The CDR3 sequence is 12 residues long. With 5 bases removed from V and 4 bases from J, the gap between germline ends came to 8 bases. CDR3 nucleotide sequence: TGTGCCAGCAGCTCCAGGGTCACTGAAGCTTTCTTT. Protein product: CASSSRVTEAFF.

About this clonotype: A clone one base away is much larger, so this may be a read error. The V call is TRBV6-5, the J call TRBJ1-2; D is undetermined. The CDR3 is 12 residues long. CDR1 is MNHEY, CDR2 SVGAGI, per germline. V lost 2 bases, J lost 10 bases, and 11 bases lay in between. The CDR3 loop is CASSYDYFDYTF. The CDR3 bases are TGTGCCAGCAGTTACGACTACTTTGACTACACCTTC.

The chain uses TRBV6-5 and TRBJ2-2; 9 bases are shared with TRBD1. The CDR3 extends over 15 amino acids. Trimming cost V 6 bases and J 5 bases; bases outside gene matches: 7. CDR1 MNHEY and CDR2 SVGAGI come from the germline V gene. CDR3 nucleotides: TGTGCCAGCAGAGGACAGGGGATGATAACCGGGGAGCTGTTTTTT. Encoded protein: CASRGQGMITGELFF.

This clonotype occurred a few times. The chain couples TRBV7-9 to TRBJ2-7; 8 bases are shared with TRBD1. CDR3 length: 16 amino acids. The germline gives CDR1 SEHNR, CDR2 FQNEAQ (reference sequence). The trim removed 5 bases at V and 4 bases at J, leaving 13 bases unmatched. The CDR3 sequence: CASSEKGTGPRYEQYF. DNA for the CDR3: TGTGCCAGCAGCGAGAAGGGGACAGGCCCTAGATACGAGCAGTACTTC.

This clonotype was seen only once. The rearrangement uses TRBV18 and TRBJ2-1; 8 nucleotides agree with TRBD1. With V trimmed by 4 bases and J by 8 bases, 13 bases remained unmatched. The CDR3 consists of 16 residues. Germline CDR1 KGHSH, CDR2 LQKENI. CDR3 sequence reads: CASSRFRDRMDHEQFF. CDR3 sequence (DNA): TGTGCCAGCTCACGATTTCGGGACAGGATGGACCATGAGCAGTTCTTC. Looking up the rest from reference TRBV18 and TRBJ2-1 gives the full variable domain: NAGVMQNPRHLVRRRGQEARLRCSPMKGHSHVYWYRQLPEEGLKFMVYLQKENIIDESGMPKERFSAEFPKEGPSILRIQQVVRGDSAAYFCASSRFRDRMDHEQFFGPGTRLTVL.

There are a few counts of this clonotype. The CDR3 bases are TGCAGTGCTTCGCAGACAGGCCATAGAGGGTACACCTTC. Translated, it gives CSASQTGHRGYTF. This chain uses TRBV20-1 with TRBJ1-2, with D perhaps matching TRBD1 (6 bases). The CDR3 loop spans 13 amino acids. Germline V lookup: CDR1 DFQATT, CDR2 SNEGSKA (reference sequence). The ends were cut back, 5 bases at V and 11 bases at J, with 21 bases in the middle.

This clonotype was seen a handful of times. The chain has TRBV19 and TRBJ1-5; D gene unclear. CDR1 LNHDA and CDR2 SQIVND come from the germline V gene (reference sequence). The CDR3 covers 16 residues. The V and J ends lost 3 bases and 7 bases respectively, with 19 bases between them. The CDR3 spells CASSMRETRYFQPQHF. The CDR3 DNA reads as TGTGCCAGTAGTATGCGTGAGACCAGATATTTCCAGCCCCAGCATTTT.

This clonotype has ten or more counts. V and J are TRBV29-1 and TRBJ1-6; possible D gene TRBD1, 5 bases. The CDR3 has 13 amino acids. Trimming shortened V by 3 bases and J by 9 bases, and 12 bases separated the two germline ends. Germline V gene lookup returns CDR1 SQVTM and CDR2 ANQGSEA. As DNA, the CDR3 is TGCAGCGTTGAGGTCGCCGGGGGTTCACCCCTCCACTTT. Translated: CSVEVAGGSPLHF. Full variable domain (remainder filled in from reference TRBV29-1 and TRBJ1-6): SAVISQKPSRDICQRGTSLTIQCQVDSQVTMMFWYRQQPGQSLTLIATANQGSEATYESGFVIDKFPISRPNLTFSTLTVSNMSPEDSSIYLCSVEVAGGSPLHFGNGTRLTVT.

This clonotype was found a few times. CDR3 sequence (DNA): TGCAGTGCTAGGGACCCTCGGGATAATTCACCCCTCCACTTT. It translates to CSARDPRDNSPLHF. The rearrangement joins TRBV20-1 to TRBJ1-6, with D uncertain. The germline V gene encodes CDR1 DFQATT and CDR2 SNEGSKA (reference sequence). V shed 3 bases and J shed 5 bases, with 11 bases lying between them. CDR3 length equals 14 residues.

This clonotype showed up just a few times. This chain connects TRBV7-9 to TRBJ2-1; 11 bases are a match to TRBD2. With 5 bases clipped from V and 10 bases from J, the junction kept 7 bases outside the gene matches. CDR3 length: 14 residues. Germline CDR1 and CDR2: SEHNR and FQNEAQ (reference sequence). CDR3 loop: CASSQIAGGPEQFF. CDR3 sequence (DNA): TGTGCCAGCAGCCAAATAGCGGGGGGGCCCGAGCAGTTCTTC. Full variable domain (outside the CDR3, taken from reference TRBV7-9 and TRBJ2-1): DTGVSQNPRHKITKRGQNVTFRCDPISEHNRLYWYRQTLGQGPEFLTYFQNEAQLEKSRLLSDRFSAERPKGSFSTLEIQRTEQGDSAMYLCASSQIAGGPEQFFGPGTRLTVL.

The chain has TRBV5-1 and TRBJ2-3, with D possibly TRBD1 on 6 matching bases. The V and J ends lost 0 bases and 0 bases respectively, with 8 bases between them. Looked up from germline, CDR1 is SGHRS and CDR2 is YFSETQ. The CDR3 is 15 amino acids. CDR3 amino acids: CASSLDQGSTDTQYF. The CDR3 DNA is TGCGCCAGCAGCTTGGATCAGGGGAGCACAGATACGCAGTATTTT.

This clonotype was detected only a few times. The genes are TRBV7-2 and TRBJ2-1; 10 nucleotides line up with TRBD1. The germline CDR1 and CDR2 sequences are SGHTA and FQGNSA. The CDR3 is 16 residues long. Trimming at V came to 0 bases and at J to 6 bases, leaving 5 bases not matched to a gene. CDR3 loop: CASSLASDRGFNEQFF. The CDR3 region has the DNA TGTGCCAGCAGCTTAGCCTCGGACAGGGGGTTCAATGAGCAGTTCTTC.

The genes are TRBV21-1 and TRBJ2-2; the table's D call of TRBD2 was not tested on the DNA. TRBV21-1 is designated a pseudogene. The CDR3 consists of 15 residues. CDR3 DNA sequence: TGTGCCAGCAGCACTAGGGCCTATAACACCGGGGAGCTGTTTTTT. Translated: CASSTRAYNTGELFF.

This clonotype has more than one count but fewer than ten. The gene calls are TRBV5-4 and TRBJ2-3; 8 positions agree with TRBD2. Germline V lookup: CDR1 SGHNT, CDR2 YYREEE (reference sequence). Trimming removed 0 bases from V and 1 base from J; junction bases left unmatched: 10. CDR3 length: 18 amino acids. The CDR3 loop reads CASSLANGLAGGTDTQYF. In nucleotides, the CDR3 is TGTGCCAGCAGCTTGGCCAACGGTCTAGCGGGTGGCACAGATACGCAGTATTTT.

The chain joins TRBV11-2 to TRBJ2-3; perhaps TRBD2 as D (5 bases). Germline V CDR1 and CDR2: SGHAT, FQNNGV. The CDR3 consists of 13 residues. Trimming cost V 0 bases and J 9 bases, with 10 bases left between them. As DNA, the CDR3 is TGTGCCAGCAGCTTAGATCATGGGGAGACGCAGTATTTT. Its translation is CASSLDHGETQYF.